This T cell receptor (beta chain) was profiled in a study of radiotherapy plus CTLA-4 blockade in lung cancer. Generated by immunoSEQ multiplex PCR, the TCRdb table keeps only in-frame clones and is missing some. This sample carries 50,000 or so clones, roughly four fifths of them seen once, and the ten largest clones take around 10%. This clone showed up just a few times. CDR1 SGHAT and CDR2 FQNNGV come from the germline V gene. Trimming took 2 bases from V and 6 from J, leaving 5 bases between them. CDR3 length: 13 residues. Sample: peripheral blood, taken from a patient treated with radiotherapy plus ipilimumab. The sequence was collected from a human donor with non-small cell lung cancer who had stable disease on radiotherapy plus ipilimumab. The gene calls are TRBV11-2 and TRBJ1-6; no clear D gene. In DNA form, the CDR3 reads TGTGCCAGCAGCTTACGTTTTAATTCACCCCTCCACTTT. It encodes CASSLRFNSPLHF. The complete variable domain, with remaining parts taken from reference TRBV11-2 and TRBJ1-6, reads EAGVAQSPRYKIIEKRQSVAFWCNPISGHATLYWYQQILGQGPKLLIQFQNNGVVDDSQLPKDRFSAERLKGVDSTLKIQPAKLEDSAVYLCASSLRFNSPLHFGNGTRLTVT.